The rows below give T cell receptor beta chains drawn from one sample of a study of response to subunit inactivated influenza vaccine. TCRdb reprocessed the RT-PCR reads with MiXCR, giving one entry per CDR3 protein. The sample lists around 710,000 distinct CDR3 sequences, about 14% seen once, with 6% to 8% in the top ten. The sequencing here drew on PBMCs from blood, taken 14 to 15 days before vaccination. All receptors come from a man aged 50 to 59 who received an inactivated influenza vaccine. Both conserved end residues are part of each CDR3. The order of the fields is J gene, V gene, D gene, clone size, CDR3 protein, CDR3 DNA. The D gene is left open where the match is weak. Clone size is not always given. Where it is, it says once, few, many or a class for expanded clones.

j_gene: TRBJ2-3
v_gene: TRBV29-1
d_gene: .
abundance: .
CDR3aa: CSVGQLTDTQYF
CDR3nt: TGCAGCGTTGGACAGCTCACAGATACGCAGTATTTT

j_gene: TRBJ2-4
v_gene: TRBV5-6
d_gene: .
abundance: few
CDR3aa: CASSLAGSLSIQYF
CDR3nt: TGTGCCAGCAGCTTGGCTGGTAGCTTGTCCATTCAGTACTTC

j_gene: TRBJ2-2
v_gene: TRBV5-1
d_gene: .
abundance: few
CDR3aa: CASSPTTSHAGELFF
CDR3nt: TGCGCCAGCAGCCCTACGACTAGTCACGCCGGGGAGCTGTTTTTT

j_gene: TRBJ2-2
v_gene: TRBV6-5
d_gene: TRBD1
abundance: .
CDR3aa: CASSSPGQGALRTGELFF
CDR3nt: TGTGCCAGCAGCTCCCCGGGACAGGGGGCTCTAAGGACCGGGGAGCTGTTTTTT

j_gene: TRBJ2-7
v_gene: TRBV6-1
d_gene: TRBD2
abundance: few
CDR3aa: CASSEARTSAYERYF
CDR3nt: TGTGCCAGCAGTGAAGCGAGGACTAGCGCCTACGAGCGGTACTTC

j_gene: TRBJ2-5
v_gene: TRBV10-3
d_gene: .
abundance: .
CDR3aa: CATSGTNGETQYF
CDR3nt: TGTGCCACATCGGGGACCAACGGAGAGACCCAGTACTTC

j_gene: TRBJ1-1
v_gene: TRBV7-2
d_gene: .
abundance: .
CDR3aa: CASSFAGTIAFF
CDR3nt: TGTGCCAGCAGCTTTGCAGGGACTATAGCTTTCTTT

j_gene: TRBJ2-5
v_gene: TRBV7-9
d_gene: .
abundance: .
CDR3aa: CASSLVGVQDQETQYF
CDR3nt: TGTGCCAGCAGCTTAGTGGGGGTGCAAGACCAAGAGACCCAGTACTTC

j_gene: TRBJ1-1
v_gene: TRBV28
d_gene: .
abundance: many
CDR3aa: CASSPRGQNTEAFF
CDR3nt: TGTGCCAGCAGTCCGAGAGGACAGAACACTGAAGCTTTCTTT

j_gene: TRBJ2-7
v_gene: TRBV6-2/TRBV6-3
d_gene: .
abundance: few
CDR3aa: CASSLPGKYEQYF
CDR3nt: TGTGCCAGCAGTTTGCCAGGGAAATACGAGCAGTACTTC

j_gene: TRBJ2-1
v_gene: TRBV14
d_gene: TRBD2
abundance: many
CDR3aa: CASSEGAGSRDEQFF
CDR3nt: TGTGCCAGCTCCGAGGGAGCGGGGTCAAGAGACGAGCAGTTCTTC

j_gene: TRBJ2-2
v_gene: TRBV6-1
d_gene: .
abundance: .
CDR3aa: CASSEARGRGLRDTGELFF
CDR3nt: TGTGCCAGCAGTGAAGCGCGGGGCAGGGGCCTCCGGGACACCGGGGAGCTGTTTTTT

j_gene: TRBJ2-1
v_gene: TRBV6-2/TRBV6-3
d_gene: .
abundance: .
CDR3aa: CASSSSGGSLFF
CDR3nt: TGTGCCAGCAGCTCCTCAGGGGGGAGCCTGTTCTTC

j_gene: TRBJ2-7
v_gene: TRBV6-2/TRBV6-3
d_gene: TRBD1
abundance: .
CDR3aa: CASRTGGSDEQYF
CDR3nt: TGTGCCAGTAGGACAGGGGGCTCCGACGAGCAGTACTTC

j_gene: TRBJ2-5
v_gene: TRBV5-6
d_gene: TRBD2
abundance: .
CDR3aa: CASSPVAGRRQETQYF
CDR3nt: TGTGCCAGCAGCCCCGTAGCGGGACGCAGACAAGAGACCCAGTACTTC

j_gene: TRBJ2-1
v_gene: TRBV5-1
d_gene: .
abundance: few
CDR3aa: CASSFPLAVGNEQFF
CDR3nt: TGCGCCAGCAGCTTCCCACTCGCGGTGGGAAATGAGCAGTTCTTC

j_gene: TRBJ1-3
v_gene: TRBV9
d_gene: .
abundance: .
CDR3aa: CASSGGGNTIYF
CDR3nt: TGTGCCAGCAGCGGAGGGGGAAACACCATATATTTT

j_gene: TRBJ2-3
v_gene: TRBV27
d_gene: TRBD2
abundance: many
CDR3aa: CASSLPLAGGLPQYF
CDR3nt: TGTGCCAGCAGTTTACCACTAGCGGGGGGGCTGCCGCAGTATTTT

j_gene: TRBJ2-3
v_gene: TRBV12-3/TRBV12-4
d_gene: .
abundance: few
CDR3aa: CATGQSPYTQYF
CDR3nt: TGTGCCACCGGACAGTCTCCCTATACGCAGTATTTT

j_gene: TRBJ2-1
v_gene: TRBV4-3
d_gene: .
abundance: .
CDR3aa: CASSQDPTGRYNEQFF
CDR3nt: TGCGCCAGCAGCCAAGACCCGACAGGGAGGTACAATGAGCAGTTCTTC

j_gene: TRBJ2-7
v_gene: TRBV29-1
d_gene: TRBD1
abundance: many
CDR3aa: CSVGPRGLNEQYF
CDR3nt: TGCAGCGTGGGCCCCAGGGGGCTCAACGAGCAGTACTTC

j_gene: TRBJ2-3
v_gene: TRBV6-5
d_gene: .
abundance: few
CDR3aa: CASSYADFTDTQYF
CDR3nt: TGTGCCAGCAGTTACGCGGATTTCACAGATACGCAGTATTTT

j_gene: TRBJ2-7
v_gene: TRBV27
d_gene: .
abundance: .
CDR3aa: CASSPGLMGVTSYEQYF
CDR3nt: TGTGCCAGCAGTCCCGGCTTAATGGGGGTTACTTCCTACGAGCAGTACTTC

j_gene: TRBJ1-1
v_gene: TRBV5-5
d_gene: .
abundance: .
CDR3aa: CASSLEARDTEAFF
CDR3nt: TGTGCCAGCAGCTTGGAGGCCAGGGACACTGAAGCTTTCTTT

j_gene: TRBJ2-5
v_gene: TRBV7-2
d_gene: TRBD2
abundance: many
CDR3aa: CASSPRGLADQETQYF
CDR3nt: TGTGCCAGCAGCCCCCGGGGACTAGCGGATCAAGAGACCCAGTACTTC

j_gene: TRBJ2-1
v_gene: TRBV10-3
d_gene: .
abundance: .
CDR3aa: CAIRPQERNEQFF
CDR3nt: TGTGCCATCAGGCCCCAAGAACGCAATGAGCAGTTCTTC

j_gene: TRBJ2-2
v_gene: TRBV6-2/TRBV6-3
d_gene: .
abundance: few
CDR3aa: CASSYGLYTGELFF
CDR3nt: TGTGCCAGCAGTTACGGGCTCTACACCGGGGAGCTGTTTTTT

j_gene: TRBJ1-4
v_gene: TRBV5-6
d_gene: .
abundance: .
CDR3aa: CASSWGRTLGEKLFF
CDR3nt: TGTGCCAGCAGCTGGGGACGGACTTTGGGTGAAAAACTGTTTTTT

j_gene: TRBJ1-5
v_gene: TRBV5-8
d_gene: TRBD1
abundance: few
CDR3aa: CASSSRQGYQPQHF
CDR3nt: TGTGCCAGCAGCTCCCGACAGGGTTATCAGCCCCAGCATTTT

j_gene: TRBJ2-6
v_gene: TRBV5-1
d_gene: TRBD1
abundance: .
CDR3aa: CASSPFSGTGVSGANVLTF
CDR3nt: TGCGCCAGCAGCCCATTCTCCGGGACAGGGGTCTCTGGGGCCAACGTCCTGACTTTC

j_gene: TRBJ2-1
v_gene: TRBV11-2
d_gene: .
abundance: .
CDR3aa: CASSLDPTGRAYNEQFF
CDR3nt: TGTGCCAGCAGCTTAGATCCTACAGGGCGTGCCTACAATGAGCAGTTCTTC

j_gene: TRBJ2-3
v_gene: TRBV19
d_gene: .
abundance: few
CDR3aa: CASTQYLSTDTQYF
CDR3nt: TGTGCCAGTACACAGTACCTGAGCACAGATACGCAGTATTTT

j_gene: TRBJ2-7
v_gene: TRBV19
d_gene: TRBD1
abundance: .
CDR3aa: CASSIGQGHEQYF
CDR3nt: TGTGCCAGTAGTATCGGACAGGGACACGAGCAGTACTTC

j_gene: TRBJ1-4
v_gene: TRBV6-5
d_gene: .
abundance: few
CDR3aa: CASSYSKPGQATNEKLFF
CDR3nt: TGTGCCAGCAGTTACTCGAAGCCCGGCCAAGCAACTAATGAAAAACTGTTTTTT

j_gene: TRBJ2-1
v_gene: TRBV20-1
d_gene: .
abundance: .
CDR3aa: CSAPRDGLYNEQFF
CDR3nt: TGCAGTGCTCCGCGGGACGGACTATACAATGAGCAGTTCTTC

j_gene: TRBJ2-2
v_gene: TRBV7-6
d_gene: .
abundance: .
CDR3aa: CASSPRRTRTGELFF
CDR3nt: TGTGCCAGCAGCCCAAGAAGGACTCGCACCGGGGAGCTGTTTTTT

j_gene: TRBJ2-3
v_gene: TRBV7-2
d_gene: TRBD2
abundance: few
CDR3aa: CASKPSGRWGDTQYF
CDR3nt: TGTGCCAGCAAACCTAGCGGGAGGTGGGGAGATACGCAGTATTTT

j_gene: TRBJ2-5
v_gene: TRBV20-1
d_gene: TRBD2
abundance: .
CDR3aa: CSASPLAGGRSEAQYF
CDR3nt: TGCAGTGCCTCACCTCTAGCGGGAGGGAGATCTGAGGCCCAGTACTTC

j_gene: TRBJ2-2
v_gene: TRBV2
d_gene: .
abundance: few
CDR3aa: CASSDSSLNGELFF
CDR3nt: TGTGCCAGCAGTGATTCATCACTGAACGGGGAGCTGTTTTTT

j_gene: TRBJ2-1
v_gene: TRBV7-2
d_gene: .
abundance: .
CDR3aa: CASSLVTVSYNEQFF
CDR3nt: TGTGCCAGCAGCTTAGTAACAGTCTCCTACAATGAGCAGTTCTTC

j_gene: TRBJ2-3
v_gene: TRBV27
d_gene: .
abundance: few
CDR3aa: CASSLEQSGTDTQYF
CDR3nt: TGTGCCAGCAGTTTGGAGCAATCAGGCACAGATACGCAGTATTTT

j_gene: TRBJ2-1
v_gene: TRBV29-1
d_gene: .
abundance: .
CDR3aa: CSAGTGGRGYNEQFF
CDR3nt: TGCAGCGCCGGGACTGGTGGAAGGGGATACAATGAGCAGTTCTTC

j_gene: TRBJ2-5
v_gene: TRBV30
d_gene: .
abundance: .
CDR3aa: CAWSVRAQETQYF
CDR3nt: TGTGCCTGGAGTGTAAGGGCTCAAGAGACCCAGTACTTC

j_gene: TRBJ2-5
v_gene: TRBV5-1
d_gene: .
abundance: .
CDR3aa: CASSPGAGTLGGTQYF
CDR3nt: TGCGCCAGCAGCCCGGGCGCCGGGACGCTAGGTGGGACCCAGTACTTC

j_gene: TRBJ2-1
v_gene: TRBV7-2
d_gene: TRBD2
abundance: many
CDR3aa: CASSKSLAGVSYNEQFF
CDR3nt: TGTGCCAGCAGCAAGTCCCTAGCGGGGGTTTCCTACAATGAGCAGTTCTTC

j_gene: TRBJ2-5
v_gene: TRBV6-1
d_gene: TRBD2
abundance: .
CDR3aa: CASTPWREYRETQYF
CDR3nt: TGTGCCAGCACCCCCTGGCGGGAGTACCGAGAGACCCAGTACTTC

j_gene: TRBJ1-1
v_gene: TRBV7-9
d_gene: TRBD1
abundance: .
CDR3aa: CASSSGTGVNTEAFF
CDR3nt: TGTGCCAGCAGCTCAGGGACAGGGGTAAACACTGAAGCTTTCTTT

j_gene: TRBJ2-3
v_gene: TRBV7-2
d_gene: .
abundance: few
CDR3aa: CASSFGPSAAGDTQYF
CDR3nt: TGTGCCAGCAGCTTCGGGCCTTCCGCCGCGGGGGATACGCAGTATTTT

j_gene: TRBJ1-1
v_gene: TRBV20-1
d_gene: .
abundance: many
CDR3aa: CSAREGTVMNTEAFF
CDR3nt: TGCAGTGCTAGAGAGGGAACAGTCATGAACACTGAAGCTTTCTTT

j_gene: TRBJ2-7
v_gene: TRBV5-1
d_gene: TRBD2
abundance: few
CDR3aa: CASSFDGGGKGYEQYF
CDR3nt: TGCGCCAGCAGCTTCGACGGGGGAGGGAAGGGCTACGAGCAGTACTTC

j_gene: TRBJ1-2
v_gene: TRBV5-6
d_gene: .
abundance: .
CDR3aa: CASSLLLQVSYGYSF
CDR3nt: TGTGCCAGCAGCTTACTACTACAGGTCTCCTATGGCTACTCCTTC

j_gene: TRBJ2-1
v_gene: TRBV12-3/TRBV12-4
d_gene: TRBD1
abundance: few
CDR3aa: CASSHTNFRDRGLDEQFF
CDR3nt: TGTGCCAGCAGTCACACCAATTTCCGGGACAGGGGGCTCGATGAGCAGTTCTTC